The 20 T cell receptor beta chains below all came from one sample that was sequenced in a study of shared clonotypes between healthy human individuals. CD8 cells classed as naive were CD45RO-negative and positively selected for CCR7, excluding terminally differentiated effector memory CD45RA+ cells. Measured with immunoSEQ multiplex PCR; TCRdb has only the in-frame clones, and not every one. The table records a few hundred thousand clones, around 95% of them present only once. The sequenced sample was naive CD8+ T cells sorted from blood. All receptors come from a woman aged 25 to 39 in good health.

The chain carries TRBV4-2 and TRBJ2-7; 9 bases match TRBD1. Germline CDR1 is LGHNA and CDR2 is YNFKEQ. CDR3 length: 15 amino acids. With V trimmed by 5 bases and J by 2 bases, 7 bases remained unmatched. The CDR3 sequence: CASSLERQGAYEQYF. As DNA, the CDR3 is TGTGCCAGCAGCTTGGAACGACAGGGGGCCTACGAGCAGTACTTC.

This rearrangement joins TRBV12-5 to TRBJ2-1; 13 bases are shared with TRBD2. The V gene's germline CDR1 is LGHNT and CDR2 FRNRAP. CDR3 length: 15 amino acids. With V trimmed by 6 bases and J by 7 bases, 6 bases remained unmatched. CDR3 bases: TGTGCTAGTGGCCCCACTAGCGGGAGGGTGAATGAGCAGTTCTTC. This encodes CASGPTSGRVNEQFF.

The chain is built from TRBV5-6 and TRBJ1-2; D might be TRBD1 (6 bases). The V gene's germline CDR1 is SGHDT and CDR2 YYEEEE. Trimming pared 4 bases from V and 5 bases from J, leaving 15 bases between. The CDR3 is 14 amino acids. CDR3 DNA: TGTGCCAGCAGCGGGGCAGGGGTAGAGTATGGCTACACCTTC. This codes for CASSGAGVEYGYTF.

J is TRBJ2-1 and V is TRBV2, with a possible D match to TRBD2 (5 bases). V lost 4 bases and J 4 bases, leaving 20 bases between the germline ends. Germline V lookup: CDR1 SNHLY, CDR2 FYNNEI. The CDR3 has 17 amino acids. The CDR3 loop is CASSALSRERVYNEQFF. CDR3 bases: TGTGCCAGCAGTGCCTTGTCTCGGGAACGGGTATACAATGAGCAGTTCTTC.

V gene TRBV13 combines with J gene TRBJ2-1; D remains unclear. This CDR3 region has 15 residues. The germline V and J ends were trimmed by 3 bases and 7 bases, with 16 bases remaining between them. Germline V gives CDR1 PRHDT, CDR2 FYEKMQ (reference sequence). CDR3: CASSFTPGNWNEQFF. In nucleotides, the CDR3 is TGTGCCAGCAGCTTTACACCGGGTAATTGGAATGAGCAGTTCTTC.

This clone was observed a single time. In DNA, the CDR3 is TGTGCCAGCAGCTGGAGCGGAGCCCCCTCCGGGGAGCTGTTTTTT. As protein: CASSWSGAPSGELFF. V and J are TRBV7-9 and TRBJ2-2; perhaps TRBD2 as D (5 bases). The CDR3 is 15 amino acids. The germline CDR1 and CDR2 sequences are SEHNR and FQNEAQ (reference sequence). Trimming shortened V by 4 bases and J by 6 bases, and 15 bases separated the two germline ends.

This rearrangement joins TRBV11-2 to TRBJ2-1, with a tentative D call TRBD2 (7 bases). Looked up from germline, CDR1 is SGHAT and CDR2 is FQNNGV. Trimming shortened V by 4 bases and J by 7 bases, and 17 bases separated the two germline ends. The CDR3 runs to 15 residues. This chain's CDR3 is CASSSVGGLGNEQFF. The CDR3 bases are TGTGCCAGCAGCTCCGTGGGGGGGCTCGGGAATGAGCAGTTCTTC. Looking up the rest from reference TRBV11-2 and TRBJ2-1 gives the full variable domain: EAGVAQSPRYKIIEKRQSVAFWCNPISGHATLYWYQQILGQGPKLLIQFQNNGVVDDSQLPKDRFSAERLKGVDSTLKIQPAKLEDSAVYLCASSSVGGLGNEQFFGPGTRLTVL.

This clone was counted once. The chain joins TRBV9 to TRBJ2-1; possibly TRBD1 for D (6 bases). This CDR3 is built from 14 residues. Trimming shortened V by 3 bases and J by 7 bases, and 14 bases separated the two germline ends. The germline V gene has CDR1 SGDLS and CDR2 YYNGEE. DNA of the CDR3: TGTGCCAGCAGCGAGTCAGGGGTGATTAATGAGCAGTTCTTC. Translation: CASSESGVINEQFF.

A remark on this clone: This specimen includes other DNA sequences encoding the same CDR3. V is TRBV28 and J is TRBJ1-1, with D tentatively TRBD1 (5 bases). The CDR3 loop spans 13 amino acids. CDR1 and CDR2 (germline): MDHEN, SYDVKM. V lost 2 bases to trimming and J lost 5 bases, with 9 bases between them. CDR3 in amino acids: CASSLTGTTEAFF. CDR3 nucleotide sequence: TGTGCCAGCAGTTTAACCGGGACGACTGAAGCTTTCTTT.

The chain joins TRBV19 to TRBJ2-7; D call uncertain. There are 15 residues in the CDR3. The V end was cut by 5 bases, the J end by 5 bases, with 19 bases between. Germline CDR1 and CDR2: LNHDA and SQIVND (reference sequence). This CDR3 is CASSLLLGLGDEQYF. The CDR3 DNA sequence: TGTGCCAGTAGTCTTCTCCTGGGCCTTGGGGACGAGCAGTACTTC.

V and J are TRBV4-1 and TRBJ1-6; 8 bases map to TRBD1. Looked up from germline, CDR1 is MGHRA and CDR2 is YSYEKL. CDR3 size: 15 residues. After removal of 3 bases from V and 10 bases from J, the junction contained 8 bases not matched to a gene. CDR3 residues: CASSHVDRAGSPLHF. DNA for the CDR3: TGCGCCAGCAGCCACGTGGACAGGGCTGGGTCACCCCTCCACTTT.

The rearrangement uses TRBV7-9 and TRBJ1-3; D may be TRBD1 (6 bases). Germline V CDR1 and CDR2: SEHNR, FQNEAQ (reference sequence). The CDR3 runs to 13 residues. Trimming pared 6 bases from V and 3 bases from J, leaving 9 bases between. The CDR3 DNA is TGTGCCAGCAGGCAGGACAGTGGAAACACCATATATTTT. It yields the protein CASRQDSGNTIYF.

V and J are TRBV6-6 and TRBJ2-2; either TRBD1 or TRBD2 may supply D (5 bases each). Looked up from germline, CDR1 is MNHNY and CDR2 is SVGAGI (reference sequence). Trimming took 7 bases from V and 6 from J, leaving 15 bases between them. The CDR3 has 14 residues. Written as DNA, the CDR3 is TGTGCCAGCATCAACGCAGGGAGCCCCGGGGAGCTGTTTTTT. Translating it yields CASINAGSPGELFF.

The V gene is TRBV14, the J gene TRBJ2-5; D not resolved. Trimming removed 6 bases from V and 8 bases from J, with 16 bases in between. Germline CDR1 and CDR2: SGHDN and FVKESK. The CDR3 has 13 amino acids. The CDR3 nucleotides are TGTGCCAGCAGTCCGGCCCCTGCTTTAACCCAGTACTTC. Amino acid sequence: CASSPAPALTQYF. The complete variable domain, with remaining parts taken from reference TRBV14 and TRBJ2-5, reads EAGVTQFPSHSVIEKGQTVTLRCDPISGHDNLYWYRRVMGKEIKFLLHFVKESKQDESGMPNNRFLAERTGGTYSTLKVQPAELEDSGVYFCASSPAPALTQYFGPGTRLLVL.

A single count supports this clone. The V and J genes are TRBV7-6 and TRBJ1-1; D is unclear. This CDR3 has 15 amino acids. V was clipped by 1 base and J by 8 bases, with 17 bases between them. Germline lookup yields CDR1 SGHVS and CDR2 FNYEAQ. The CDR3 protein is CASSLEIGPPLEAFF. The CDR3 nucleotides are TGTGCCAGCAGCTTAGAAATCGGGCCACCCTTAGAAGCTTTCTTT.

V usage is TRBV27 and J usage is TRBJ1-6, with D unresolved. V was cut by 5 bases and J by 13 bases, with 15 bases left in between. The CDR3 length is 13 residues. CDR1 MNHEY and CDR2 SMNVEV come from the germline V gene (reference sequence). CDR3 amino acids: CASSHRPLGPLHF. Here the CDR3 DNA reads TGTGCCAGCAGTCATCGACCCCTCGGGCCCCTCCACTTT.

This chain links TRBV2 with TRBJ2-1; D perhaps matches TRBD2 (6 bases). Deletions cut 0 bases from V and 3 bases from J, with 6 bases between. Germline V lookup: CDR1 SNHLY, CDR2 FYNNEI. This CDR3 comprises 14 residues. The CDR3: CASSEAGGYNEQFF. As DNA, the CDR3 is TGTGCCAGCAGTGAAGCGGGAGGCTACAATGAGCAGTTCTTC.

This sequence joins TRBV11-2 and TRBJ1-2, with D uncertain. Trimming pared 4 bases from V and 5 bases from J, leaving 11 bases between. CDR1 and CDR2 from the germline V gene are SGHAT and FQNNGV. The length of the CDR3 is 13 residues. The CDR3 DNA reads TGTGCCAGCAGCTACGGATCCGGTTATGGCTACACCTTC. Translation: CASSYGSGYGYTF.

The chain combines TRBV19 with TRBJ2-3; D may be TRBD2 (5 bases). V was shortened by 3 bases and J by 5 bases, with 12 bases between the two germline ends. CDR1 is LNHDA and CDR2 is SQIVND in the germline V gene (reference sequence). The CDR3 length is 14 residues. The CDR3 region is CASSIRLSRDTQYF. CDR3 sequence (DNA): TGTGCCAGTAGTATCAGACTAAGCCGAGATACGCAGTATTTT.

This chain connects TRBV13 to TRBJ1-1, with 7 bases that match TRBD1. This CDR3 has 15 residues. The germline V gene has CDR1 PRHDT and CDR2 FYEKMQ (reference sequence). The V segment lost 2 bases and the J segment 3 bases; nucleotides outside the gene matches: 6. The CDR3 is CASSLRGQPDTEAFF. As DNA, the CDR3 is TGTGCCAGCAGCTTAAGGGGGCAGCCGGACACTGAAGCTTTCTTT.